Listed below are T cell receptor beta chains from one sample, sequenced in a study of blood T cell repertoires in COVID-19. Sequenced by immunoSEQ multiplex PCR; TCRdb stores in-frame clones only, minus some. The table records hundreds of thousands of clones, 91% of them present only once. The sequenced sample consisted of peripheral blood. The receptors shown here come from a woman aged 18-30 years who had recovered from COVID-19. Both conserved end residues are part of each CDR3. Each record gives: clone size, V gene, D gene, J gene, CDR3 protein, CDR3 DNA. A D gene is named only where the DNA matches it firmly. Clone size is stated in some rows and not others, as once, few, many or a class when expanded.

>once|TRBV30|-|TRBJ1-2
CAGLISGTAYGYTF
TGTGCCGGACTTATTTCCGGGACTGCCTATGGCTACACCTTC
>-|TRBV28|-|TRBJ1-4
CASSSRGFAEKLFF
TGTGCCAGCAGTTCCAGGGGTTTTGCTGAAAAACTGTTTTTT
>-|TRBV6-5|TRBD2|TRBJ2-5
CASRWTSGSTQYF
TGTGCCAGCAGATGGACTAGCGGGTCGACCCAGTACTTC
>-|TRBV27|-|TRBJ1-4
CASSSGGTNEKLFF
TGTGCCAGCAGTTCGGGGGGGACTAATGAAAAACTGTTTTTT
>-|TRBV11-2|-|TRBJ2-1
CASSLRGPSSYNEQFF
TGTGCCAGCAGCTTAAGGGGCCCAAGCTCCTACAATGAGCAGTTCTTC
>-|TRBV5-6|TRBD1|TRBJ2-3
CASSPGTAGRRDTQYF
TGTGCCAGCAGCCCTGGGACAGCAGGTAGGAGGGATACGCAGTATTTT
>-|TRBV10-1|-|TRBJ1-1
CASSPRASTEAFF
TGCGCCAGCAGTCCGCGGGCCAGTACTGAAGCTTTCTTT
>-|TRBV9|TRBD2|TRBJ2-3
CASSVVLAGDTQYF
TGTGCCAGCAGCGTAGTACTAGCGGGAGATACGCAGTATTTT
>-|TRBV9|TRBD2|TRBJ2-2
CASSVPAGGGTGELFF
TGTGCCAGCAGCGTGCCGGCGGGAGGGGGCACCGGGGAGCTGTTTTTT
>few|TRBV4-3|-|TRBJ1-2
CASSQDLTGRDYGYTF
TGCGCCAGCAGCCAAGATCTAACGGGCAGGGACTATGGCTACACCTTC
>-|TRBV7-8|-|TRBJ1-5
CASSLGGGSNQPQHF
TGTGCCAGCAGCTTAGGAGGGGGAAGCAATCAGCCCCAGCATTTT
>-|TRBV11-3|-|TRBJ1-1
CASSSPGHTGSTEAFF
TGTGCCAGCAGCTCCCCCGGCCACACGGGTAGCACTGAAGCTTTCTTT
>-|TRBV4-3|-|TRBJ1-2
CASSQVGLYGYTF
TGCGCCAGCAGCCAAGTGGGACTCTATGGCTACACCTTC
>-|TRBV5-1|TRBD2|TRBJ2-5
CASSPGVAGGKYQETQYF
TGCGCCAGCAGCCCCGGGGTAGCGGGAGGGAAGTACCAAGAGACCCAGTACTTC
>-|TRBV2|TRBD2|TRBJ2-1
CASSETTSDQEQFF
TGTGCCAGCAGTGAAACGACTAGCGACCAGGAGCAGTTCTTC
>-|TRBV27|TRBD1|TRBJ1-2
CASSPLDAGQDLYGYTF
TGTGCCAGCAGTCCACTCGACGCGGGACAGGACCTCTATGGCTACACCTTC
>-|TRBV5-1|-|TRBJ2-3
CASSAGTGRKTSGSSTDTQYF
TGCGCCAGCAGCGCAGGGACAGGGCGAAAGACTAGCGGTAGTAGCACAGATACGCAGTATTTT
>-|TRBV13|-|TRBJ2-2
CASSPRRVATGELFF
TGTGCCAGCAGCCCCCGACGGGTGGCCACCGGGGAGCTGTTTTTT
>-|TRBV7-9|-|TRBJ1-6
CASSFFSPDNSPLHF
TGTGCCAGCAGCTTCTTTTCCCCCGATAATTCACCCCTCCACTTT
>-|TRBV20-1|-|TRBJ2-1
CSARVTDQQFF
TGCAGTGCTAGAGTGACAGACCAGCAGTTCTTC
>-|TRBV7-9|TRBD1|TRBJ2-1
CASSLLTGGLGEQFF
TGTGCCAGCAGCTTACTGACAGGGGGACTCGGTGAGCAGTTCTTC
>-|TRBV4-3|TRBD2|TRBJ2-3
CASSQELAGGTDTQYF
TGCGCCAGCAGCCAGGAACTAGCGGGAGGCACAGATACGCAGTATTTT
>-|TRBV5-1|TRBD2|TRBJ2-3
CASSLDGSGISDTQYF
TGCGCCAGCAGCTTGGATGGTAGCGGGATATCAGATACGCAGTATTTT
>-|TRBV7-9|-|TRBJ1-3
CASSRNAGTRESSGNTIYF
TGTGCCAGCAGCCGCAATGCCGGGACACGAGAAAGCTCTGGAAACACCATATATTTT
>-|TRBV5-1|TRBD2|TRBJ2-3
CASRLRTSGRDTQYF
TGCGCCAGCAGATTGAGGACTAGCGGGAGGGATACGCAGTATTTT
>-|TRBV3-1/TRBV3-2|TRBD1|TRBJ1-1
CASSQATGIPSATEAFF
TGTGCCAGCAGCCAAGCGACAGGGATCCCGTCCGCCACTGAAGCTTTCTTT
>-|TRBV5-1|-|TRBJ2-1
CASSFARSSYNEQFF
TGCGCCAGCAGCTTTGCGCGTTCCTCCTACAATGAGCAGTTCTTC
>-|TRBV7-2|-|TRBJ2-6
CASRKVGLSGANVLTF
TGTGCCAGCAGGAAGGTTGGGCTCTCTGGGGCCAACGTCCTGACTTTC
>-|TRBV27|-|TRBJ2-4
CASSLRPLGSIQYF
TGTGCCAGCAGTCTTAGGCCTCTCGGGAGCATTCAGTACTTC
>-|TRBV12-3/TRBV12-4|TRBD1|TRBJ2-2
CASSTGDTGELFF
TGTGCCAGCAGTACAGGGGACACCGGGGAGCTGTTTTTT
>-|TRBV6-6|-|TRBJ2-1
CASSYSTGRLYNEQFF
TGTGCCAGCAGTTACTCAACAGGGAGACTATACAATGAGCAGTTCTTC
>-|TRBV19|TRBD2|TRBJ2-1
CASSMTSGIYNEQFF
TGTGCCAGTAGCATGACTAGCGGGATCTACAATGAGCAGTTCTTC
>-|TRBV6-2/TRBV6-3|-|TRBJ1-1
CASSYRRAGFDTEAFF
TGTGCCAGCAGTTACAGGCGGGCCGGGTTTGACACTGAAGCTTTCTTT
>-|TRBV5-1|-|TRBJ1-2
CASSLEGDYGYTF
TGCGCCAGCAGCTTGGAGGGGGACTATGGCTACACCTTC
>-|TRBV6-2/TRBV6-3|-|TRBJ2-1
CASSPPGPYNEQFF
TGTGCCAGCAGTCCCCCTGGCCCGTACAATGAGCAGTTCTTC
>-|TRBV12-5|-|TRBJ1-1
CASGLSGVDTEAFF
TGTGCTAGTGGTTTGTCAGGGGTGGACACTGAAGCTTTCTTT
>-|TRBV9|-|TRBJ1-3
CASSVGAHISGNTIYF
TGTGCCAGCAGCGTAGGGGCCCACATCTCTGGAAACACCATATATTTT
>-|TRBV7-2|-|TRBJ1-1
CASTYWSTEAFF
TGTGCCAGCACCTATTGGAGTACTGAAGCTTTCTTT
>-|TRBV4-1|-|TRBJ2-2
CASSPGQSAGELFF
TGCGCCAGCAGCCCAGGACAATCGGCCGGGGAGCTGTTTTTT
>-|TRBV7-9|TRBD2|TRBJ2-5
CASSLGIGGRVETQYF
TGTGCCAGCAGCTTAGGGATTGGCGGGAGGGTGGAGACCCAGTACTTC
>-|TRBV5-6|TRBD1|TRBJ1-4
CASSTGTGDEKLFF
TGTGCCAGCAGCACCGGGACAGGGGACGAAAAACTGTTTTTT
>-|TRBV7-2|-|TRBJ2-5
CASSLGTDSQETQYF
TGTGCCAGCAGCTTAGGTACAGATTCCCAAGAGACCCAGTACTTC
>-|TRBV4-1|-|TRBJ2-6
CASSHPGYRFETSGANVLTF
TGCGCCAGCAGCCACCCCGGGTATCGGTTTGAAACCTCTGGGGCCAACGTCCTGACTTTC
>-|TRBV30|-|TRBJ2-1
CAWSVEVNEQFF
TGTGCCTGGAGTGTAGAGGTCAATGAGCAGTTCTTC
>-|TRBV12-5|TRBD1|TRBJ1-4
CASGLGGREKLFF
TGTGCTAGTGGTTTAGGGGGCCGTGAAAAACTGTTTTTT